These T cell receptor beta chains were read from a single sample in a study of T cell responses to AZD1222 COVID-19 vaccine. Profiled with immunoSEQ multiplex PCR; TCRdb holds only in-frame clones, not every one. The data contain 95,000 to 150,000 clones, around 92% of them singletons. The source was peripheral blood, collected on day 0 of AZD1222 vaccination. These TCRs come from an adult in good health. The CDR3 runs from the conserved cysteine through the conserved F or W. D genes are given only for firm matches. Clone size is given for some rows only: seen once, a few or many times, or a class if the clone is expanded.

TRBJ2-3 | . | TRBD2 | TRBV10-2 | TGCGCCAGCAGGGGGAGCGGGACCAACACAGATACGCAGTATTTT | CASRGSGTNTDTQYF
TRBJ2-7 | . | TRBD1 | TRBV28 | TGTGCCAGCAGACCATCCTACAGGGGGCGAAGCTCCTACGAGCAGTACTTC | CASRPSYRGRSSYEQYF
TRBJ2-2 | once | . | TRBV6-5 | TGTGCCAGCAGGCTTTTAGACAGCACAACCGGGGAGCTGTTTTTT | CASRLLDSTTGELFF
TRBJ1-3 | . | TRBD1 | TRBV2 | TGTGCCAGCAAGAACCTAGACAGGGGCGCTGGAAACACCATATATTTT | CASKNLDRGAGNTIYF
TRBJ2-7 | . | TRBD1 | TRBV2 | TGTGCCAGCAGCCAACAGGGGGTGAGGGCCTACGAGCAGTACTTC | CASSQQGVRAYEQYF
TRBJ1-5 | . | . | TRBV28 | TGTGCCAGCAGTCCCTCCCGGGGGGCGGGCCAGCCCCAGCATTTT | CASSPSRGAGQPQHF
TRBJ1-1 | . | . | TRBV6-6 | TGTGCCAGCAGTTGGCCTTTGGGGGAGAACACTGAAGCTTTCTTT | CASSWPLGENTEAFF
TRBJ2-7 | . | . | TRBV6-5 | TGTGCCAGCCGTACCGGAAACTACGAGCAGTACTTC | CASRTGNYEQYF
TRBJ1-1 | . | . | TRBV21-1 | TGTGCCAGCAGCAAATTCTGGGGGGCGCGGGGAGAAACTGAAGCTTTCTTT | CASSKFWGARGETEAFF
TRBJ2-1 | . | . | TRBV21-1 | TGTGCCAGCAGCAAAGCCGGGGCGAACAATGAGCAGTTCTTC | CASSKAGANNEQFF
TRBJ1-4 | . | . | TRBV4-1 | TGCGCCAGCAGCCAAGCAAAGACGGCGATTAATGAAAAACTGTTTTTT | CASSQAKTAINEKLFF
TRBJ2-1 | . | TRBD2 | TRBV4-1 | TGCGCCAGCAGCTCGGAAAGCGGGAGGAATTTCAATGAGCAGTTCTTC | CASSSESGRNFNEQFF
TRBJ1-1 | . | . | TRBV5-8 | TGTGCCAGCAGCTATCCCCCGACAGCCTTGAACACTGAAGCTTTCTTT | CASSYPPTALNTEAFF
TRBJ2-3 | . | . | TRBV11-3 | TGTGCCAGCAGCTTAGAGGCTGCAGATACGCAGTATTTT | CASSLEAADTQYF
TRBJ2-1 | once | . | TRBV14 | TGTGCCAGCAGCCAACCGGGCCCCATTAGCTCCTACAATGAGCAGTTCTTC | CASSQPGPISSYNEQFF
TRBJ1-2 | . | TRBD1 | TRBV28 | TGTGCCAGCAGTCCCACGGACAGGGGGAGCTATGGCTACACCTTC | CASSPTDRGSYGYTF
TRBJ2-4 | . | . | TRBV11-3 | TGTGCCCTGGGCGGGGCAGGCCCAAAAATCCTCGCCAAAAACATTCAGTACTTC | CALGGAGPKILAKNIQYF
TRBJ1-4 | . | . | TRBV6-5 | TGTGCCAGCAGTCATGGGGGTGGTGGTGAAAAACTGTTTTTT | CASSHGGGGEKLFF
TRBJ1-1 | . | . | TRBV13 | TGTGCCAGCAACCCTGGGGGGATAAGGGCTGAAGCTTTCTTT | CASNPGGIRAEAFF
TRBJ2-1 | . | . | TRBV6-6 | TGTGCCAGCAGTTACTCGGGACATGTCTATGAGCAGTTCTTC | CASSYSGHVYEQFF
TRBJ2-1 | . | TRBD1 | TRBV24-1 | TGTGGCTCCGGGACAGGGGGCGCCGGCGGAAACTACAATGAGCAGTTCTTC | CGSGTGGAGGNYNEQFF
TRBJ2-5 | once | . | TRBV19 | TGTGCCAGTAGTACCACCCGACAAGAGACCCAGTACTTC | CASSTTRQETQYF
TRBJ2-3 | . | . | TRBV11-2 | TGTGCCAGCAGCTTAGATCGGGGCACAGATACGCAGTATTTT | CASSLDRGTDTQYF
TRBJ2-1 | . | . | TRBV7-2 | TGTGCCAGCAGCTTAGCACCACCCAATGAGCAGTTCTTC | CASSLAPPNEQFF
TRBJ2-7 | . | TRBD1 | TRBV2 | TGTGCCAGCAACCGACAGGGGGCGCTTTCCGTCGAGCAGTACTTC | CASNRQGALSVEQYF
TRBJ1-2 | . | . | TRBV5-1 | TGCGCCAGCAGCTTGGAACGGCCTCGTTATGGCTACACCTTC | CASSLERPRYGYTF
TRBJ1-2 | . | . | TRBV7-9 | TGTGCCAGCAGTCCCCTTTGGTATGGCTACACCTTC | CASSPLWYGYTF
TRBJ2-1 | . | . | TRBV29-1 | TGCAGCGGTCGGACAGTGGGTTACAATGAGCAGTTCTTC | CSGRTVGYNEQFF
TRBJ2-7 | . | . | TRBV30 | TGTGCCTGGAGTGTCCCCTCCTACGAGCAGTACTTC | CAWSVPSYEQYF
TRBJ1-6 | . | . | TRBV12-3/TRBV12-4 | TGTGCCAGCAGTTTAGGATATAATTCACCCCTCCACTTT | CASSLGYNSPLHF
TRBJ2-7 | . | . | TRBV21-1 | TGTGCCAGCAGCAAAGGCTTTAAACTAGCGGGAGGTTTCTACGAGCAGTACTTC | CASSKGFKLAGGFYEQYF
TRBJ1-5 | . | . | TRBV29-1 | TGCAGCGTTGGTCCAGGGGTTGGTCAGCCCCAGCATTTT | CSVGPGVGQPQHF
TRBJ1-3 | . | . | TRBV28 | TGTGCCAGCACCACTTGGCGAGCCTCCTCTGGAAACACCATATATTTT | CASTTWRASSGNTIYF
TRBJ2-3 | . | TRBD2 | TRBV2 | TGTGCCAGCACAGAGACTAGCGGGGCCACAGATACGCAGTATTTT | CASTETSGATDTQYF
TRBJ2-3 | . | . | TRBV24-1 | TGTGCCACCAGTGATTTTGGACAGCCAGATACGCAGTATTTT | CATSDFGQPDTQYF
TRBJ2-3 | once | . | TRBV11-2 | TGTGCCAGCAGCTTCGCTGGATTGGTCTCCGGGAGAGATACGCAGTATTTT | CASSFAGLVSGRDTQYF
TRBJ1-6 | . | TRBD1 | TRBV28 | TGTGCCGGCAAGGGACAGGGGAATTCACCCCTCCACTTT | CAGKGQGNSPLHF
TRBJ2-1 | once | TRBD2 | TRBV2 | TGTGCCCTAGTTGAGCTAGCGGCACTCCACAATGAGCAGTTCTTC | CALVELAALHNEQFF
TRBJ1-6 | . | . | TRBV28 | TGTGCCAGCAGTTTCCCCGGACAGAGTAATTCACCCCTCCACTTT | CASSFPGQSNSPLHF
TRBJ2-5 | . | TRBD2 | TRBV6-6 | TGTGCCAGCAGTCCGTCGACTAGCGGGAGTTTCCGAGAGACCCAGTACTTC | CASSPSTSGSFRETQYF